The clone carrying this TCR beta chain turned up a few times. With 5 bases clipped from V and 7 bases from J, the junction kept 10 bases outside the gene matches. The CDR3 has 15 residues. The sample comes from a study of T-cell reconstitution after alpha-beta-depleted transplantation in children. Unique molecular identifiers were used in preparing the TCRbeta library. A single record per CDR3 protein comes from TCRdb applying MiXCR to the PCR reads. The sample carries 500,000 to 600,000 distinct CDR3 sequences, approximately 30% recorded once. Source: PBMCs from the stem cell graft donor, taken from the stem cell graft. The chain uses TRBV12-3 or TRBV12-4 and TRBJ2-2; TRBD1 matches at 7 bases. The TCR was taken from a human donor who donated a stem cell graft to a child with aplastic anemia. CDR3 bases: TGTGCCAGCAGTGCTCGACAGGGCTACGGCGGGGAGCTGTTTTTT. Translated: CASSARQGYGGELFF.